These T cell receptor beta chains were read from a single sample in a study of T cell changes during pregnancy in multiple sclerosis. The method was immunoSEQ multiplex PCR; TCRdb's version includes in-frame clones alone and lacks a portion of them. Of roughly 80,000 clones in the sample, 92% were seen once. The input for sequencing was peripheral blood, taken before pregnancy. Receptor source: a female donor with multiple sclerosis, enrolled in a pregnancy study. Both conserved end residues are part of each CDR3. A D gene is named only where the DNA matches it firmly. Part of the rows lack a size; the others show once, few, many or a class for expanded clones.

J: TRBJ1-6
V: TRBV7-2
D: NA
size: NA
CDR3: CASSFNNSPLHF
DNA: TGTGCCAGCAGCTTTAATAATTCACCCCTCCACTTT

J: TRBJ2-2
V: TRBV10-3
D: NA
size: NA
CDR3: CAITVAEGSAGELFF
DNA: TGTGCCATCACCGTAGCGGAGGGTAGCGCCGGGGAGCTGTTTTTT

J: TRBJ2-7
V: TRBV5-4
D: TRBD1
size: NA
CDR3: CASSLGGQGLEQYF
DNA: TGTGCCAGCAGCTTGGGGGGACAGGGTCTCGAGCAGTACTTC

J: TRBJ2-1
V: TRBV4-1
D: TRBD1
size: NA
CDR3: CASSPFETAGTGPYNEQFF
DNA: TGCGCCAGCAGCCCGTTTGAGACCGCCGGGACAGGGCCCTACAATGAGCAGTTCTTC

J: TRBJ1-2
V: TRBV20-1
D: NA
size: NA
CDR3: CSASADYGYTF
DNA: TGCAGTGCTAGCGCAGACTATGGCTACACCTTC

J: TRBJ2-1
V: TRBV6-4
D: TRBD2
size: NA
CDR3: CASSRDYSNEQFF
DNA: TGTGCCAGCAGTAGGGACTACTCCAATGAGCAGTTCTTC

J: TRBJ1-1
V: TRBV5-1
D: NA
size: NA
CDR3: CASSREDGEVNTEAFF
DNA: TGCGCCAGCAGCCGGGAGGACGGAGAGGTGAACACTGAAGCTTTCTTT

J: TRBJ1-1
V: TRBV5-1
D: TRBD1
size: NA
CDR3: CASSEGQGLNTEAFF
DNA: TGCGCCAGCAGCGAAGGACAGGGGTTGAACACTGAAGCTTTCTTT

J: TRBJ2-1
V: TRBV11-3
D: TRBD2
size: NA
CDR3: CASSLGGLALDEQFF
DNA: TGTGCCAGCAGCTTAGGGGGACTAGCGTTAGATGAGCAGTTCTTC

J: TRBJ2-7
V: TRBV5-1
D: NA
size: NA
CDR3: CASSLGAGFDEQYF
DNA: TGCGCCAGCAGCTTGGGTGCAGGGTTCGACGAGCAGTACTTC

J: TRBJ2-7
V: TRBV5-6
D: TRBD1
size: NA
CDR3: CASSHGTGDYEQYF
DNA: TGTGCCAGCAGCCACGGGACAGGAGACTACGAGCAGTACTTC

J: TRBJ1-6
V: TRBV19
D: TRBD1
size: NA
CDR3: CASTRTGGDSPLHF
DNA: TGTGCCAGTACCCGAACAGGGGGTGATTCACCCCTCCACTTT

J: TRBJ1-1
V: TRBV18
D: NA
size: NA
CDR3: CASSREQVRNTEAFF
DNA: TGTGCCAGCTCACGGGAACAGGTTCGGAACACTGAAGCTTTCTTT

J: TRBJ2-7
V: TRBV7-9
D: TRBD1
size: NA
CDR3: CASSYRTGDTYEQYF
DNA: TGTGCCAGCAGCTATCGGACAGGGGACACCTACGAGCAGTACTTC

J: TRBJ2-2
V: TRBV9
D: NA
size: NA
CDR3: CASNEYFGSNTGELFF
DNA: TGTGCCAGCAACGAATATTTCGGGAGTAACACCGGGGAGCTGTTTTTT

J: TRBJ1-2
V: TRBV19
D: NA
size: NA
CDR3: CARGGSNYGYTF
DNA: TGTGCCAGGGGGGGGTCTAACTATGGCTACACCTTC

J: TRBJ1-5
V: TRBV6-1
D: TRBD1
size: NA
CDR3: CASSARTGGSGNQPQHF
DNA: TGTGCCAGCAGTGCCCGGACAGGGGGAAGTGGCAATCAGCCCCAGCATTTT

J: TRBJ2-7
V: TRBV6-6
D: NA
size: NA
CDR3: CASRSTTYEQYF
DNA: TGTGCCAGCAGGAGTACGACCTACGAGCAGTACTTC

J: TRBJ2-7
V: TRBV10-3
D: TRBD2
size: NA
CDR3: CAISLAGGPYEQYF
DNA: TGTGCCATCAGCCTAGCGGGGGGCCCCTACGAGCAGTACTTC

J: TRBJ2-7
V: TRBV5-4
D: NA
size: once
CDR3: CASSLRLGVNEQYF
DNA: TGTGCCAGCAGCTTGAGGCTCGGGGTCAACGAGCAGTACTTC

J: TRBJ2-7
V: TRBV5-4
D: NA
size: NA
CDR3: CASSSTSLDEQYF
DNA: TGTGCCAGCAGCTCGACTAGTCTCGACGAGCAGTACTTC

J: TRBJ2-7
V: TRBV25-1
D: TRBD1
size: NA
CDR3: CASSEPLDRGYEQYF
DNA: TGTGCCAGCAGTGAACCCCTGGACAGGGGTTACGAGCAGTACTTC

J: TRBJ1-5
V: TRBV10-3
D: NA
size: NA
CDR3: CAIVQQPQHF
DNA: TGTGCCATAGTACAGCAGCCCCAGCATTTT

J: TRBJ1-6
V: TRBV19
D: NA
size: NA
CDR3: CASSIDGGVGISPLHF
DNA: TGTGCCAGTAGTATAGACGGGGGAGTAGGGATTTCACCCCTCCACTTT

J: TRBJ1-1
V: TRBV9
D: TRBD1
size: NA
CDR3: CASSVVGDRLNTEAFF
DNA: TGTGCCAGCAGCGTAGTAGGGGACAGACTGAACACTGAAGCTTTCTTT

J: TRBJ2-7
V: TRBV21-1
D: NA
size: once
CDR3: CASSNPRWWQYF
DNA: TGTGCCAGCAGCAATCCCAGGTGGTGGCAGTACTTC

J: TRBJ1-3
V: TRBV5-1
D: NA
size: NA
CDR3: CASSLGGPNAIYF
DNA: TGCGCCAGCAGCTTGGGGGGGCCAAATGCCATATATTTT

J: TRBJ2-3
V: TRBV11-2
D: NA
size: NA
CDR3: CASSPRVLRSSDTQYF
DNA: TGTGCCAGCAGCCCCCGTGTTCTGCGAAGTTCAGATACGCAGTATTTT

J: TRBJ2-7
V: TRBV18
D: TRBD2
size: NA
CDR3: CASSPWDYSYEQYF
DNA: TGTGCCAGCTCACCTTGGGACTACTCCTACGAGCAGTACTTC

J: TRBJ2-3
V: TRBV5-6
D: TRBD2
size: NA
CDR3: CASSSGSGEPDTQYF
DNA: TGTGCCAGCTCCTCGGGGAGCGGGGAGCCAGATACGCAGTATTTT

J: TRBJ1-4
V: TRBV5-4
D: NA
size: NA
CDR3: CASSLNQEANEKLFF
DNA: TGTGCCAGCAGCTTGAATCAAGAGGCGAATGAAAAACTGTTTTTT

J: TRBJ1-4
V: TRBV2
D: TRBD1
size: NA
CDR3: CASRQDRGHATNEKLFF
DNA: TGTGCCAGCAGGCAAGACAGGGGGCATGCAACTAATGAAAAACTGTTTTTT

J: TRBJ1-4
V: TRBV7-9
D: NA
size: NA
CDR3: CASSSEWGRDEKLFF
DNA: TGTGCCAGCAGCTCCGAGTGGGGGAGGGATGAAAAACTGTTTTTT

J: TRBJ2-5
V: TRBV12-5
D: TRBD2
size: NA
CDR3: CASGLVLAGGPETQYF
DNA: TGTGCTAGTGGTTTGGTGTTAGCGGGGGGGCCGGAGACCCAGTACTTC

J: TRBJ1-3
V: TRBV11-2
D: TRBD1
size: NA
CDR3: CASTLRQGAGNTIYF
DNA: TGTGCCAGCACCCTCAGACAGGGGGCTGGAAACACCATATATTTT

J: TRBJ2-5
V: TRBV19
D: TRBD2
size: NA
CDR3: CASSMGLAGGRETQYF
DNA: TGTGCCAGTAGTATGGGACTAGCGGGGGGTAGAGAGACCCAGTACTTC

J: TRBJ1-2
V: TRBV5-8
D: NA
size: NA
CDR3: CASSWAGWFYGYTF
DNA: TGTGCCAGCAGCTGGGCGGGTTGGTTCTATGGCTACACCTTC

J: TRBJ2-1
V: TRBV18
D: TRBD1
size: NA
CDR3: CASSPVIGGNYNEQFF
DNA: TGTGCCAGCTCACCTGTGATAGGGGGCAACTACAATGAGCAGTTCTTC